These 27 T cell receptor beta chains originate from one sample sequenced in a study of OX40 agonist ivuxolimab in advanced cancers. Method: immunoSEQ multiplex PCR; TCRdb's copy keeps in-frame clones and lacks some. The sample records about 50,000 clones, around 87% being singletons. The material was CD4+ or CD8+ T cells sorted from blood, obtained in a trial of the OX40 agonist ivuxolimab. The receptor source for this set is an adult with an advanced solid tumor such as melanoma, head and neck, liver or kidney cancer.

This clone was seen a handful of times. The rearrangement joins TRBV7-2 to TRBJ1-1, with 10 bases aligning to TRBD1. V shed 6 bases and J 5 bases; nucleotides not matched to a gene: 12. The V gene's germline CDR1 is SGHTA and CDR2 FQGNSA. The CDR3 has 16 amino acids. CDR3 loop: CASRRVTGGAKTEAFF. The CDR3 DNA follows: TGTGCCAGCAGGAGGGTGACAGGGGGCGCGAAAACTGAAGCTTTCTTT.

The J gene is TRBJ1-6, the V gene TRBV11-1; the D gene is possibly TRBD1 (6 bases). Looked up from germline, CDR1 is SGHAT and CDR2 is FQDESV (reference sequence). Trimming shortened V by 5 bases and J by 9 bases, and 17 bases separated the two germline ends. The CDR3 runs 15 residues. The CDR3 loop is CASSPGDIIGSPLHF. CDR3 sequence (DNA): TGTGCCAGCAGCCCGGGGGACATTATAGGTTCACCCCTCCACTTT.

This CDR3 is CASRAGTGVTDTQYF. The CDR3, as DNA: TGTGCCAGCAGGGCCGGGACAGGGGTAACAGATACGCAGTATTTT. J is TRBJ2-3 and V is TRBV7-9, with 10 bases that match TRBD1. This CDR3 region has 15 residues. Trimming took 6 bases from V and 3 from J; bases not matched to a gene: 6. Germline V gene sequence: CDR1 SEHNR, CDR2 FQNEAQ (reference sequence).

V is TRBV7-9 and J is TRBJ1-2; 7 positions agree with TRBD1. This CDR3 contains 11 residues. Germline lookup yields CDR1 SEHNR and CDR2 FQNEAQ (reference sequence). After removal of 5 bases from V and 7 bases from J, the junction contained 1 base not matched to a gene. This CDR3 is CASSDRAGYTF. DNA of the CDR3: TGTGCCAGCAGCGACAGGGCTGGCTACACCTTC.

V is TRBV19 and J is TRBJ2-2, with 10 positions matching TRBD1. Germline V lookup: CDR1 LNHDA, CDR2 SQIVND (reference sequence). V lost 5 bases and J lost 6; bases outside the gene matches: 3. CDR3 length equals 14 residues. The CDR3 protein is CASSDRGLSGELFF. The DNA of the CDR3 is TGTGCCAGTAGTGACAGGGGGCTTTCCGGGGAGCTGTTTTTT.

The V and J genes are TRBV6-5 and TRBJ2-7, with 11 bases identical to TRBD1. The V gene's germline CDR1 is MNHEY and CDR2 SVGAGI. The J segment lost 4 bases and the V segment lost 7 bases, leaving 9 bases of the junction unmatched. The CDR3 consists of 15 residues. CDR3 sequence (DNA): TGTGCCAGCACAATAGGACAGGGGGCTAGGTACGAGCAGTACTTC. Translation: CASTIGQGARYEQYF.

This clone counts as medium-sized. DNA of the CDR3: TGTGCCAGCAGCCGCGACAGTTCGAGCACTGAAGCTTTCTTT. This encodes CASSRDSSSTEAFF. The V gene is TRBV7-3, the J gene TRBJ1-1; tentatively, D is TRBD1 (5 bases). Looked up from germline, CDR1 is SGHTA and CDR2 is FQGTGA. There are 14 residues in the CDR3. The V and J ends lost 5 bases and 4 bases respectively, with 14 bases between them.

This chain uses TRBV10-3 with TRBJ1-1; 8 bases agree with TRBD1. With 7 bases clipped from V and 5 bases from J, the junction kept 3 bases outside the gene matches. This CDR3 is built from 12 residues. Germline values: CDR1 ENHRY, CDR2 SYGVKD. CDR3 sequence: CAITGGRTEAFF. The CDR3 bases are TGTGCCATCACAGGGGGCAGAACTGAAGCTTTCTTT.

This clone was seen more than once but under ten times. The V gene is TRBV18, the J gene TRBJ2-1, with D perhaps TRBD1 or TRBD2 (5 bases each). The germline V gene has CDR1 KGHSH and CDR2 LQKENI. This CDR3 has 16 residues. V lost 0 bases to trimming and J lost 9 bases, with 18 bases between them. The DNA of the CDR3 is TGTGCCAGCTCACCACCCGGGACCCCGGGCACCAGTGAGCAGTTCTTC. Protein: CASSPPGTPGTSEQFF. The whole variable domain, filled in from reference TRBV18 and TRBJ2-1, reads NAGVMQNPRHLVRRRGQEARLRCSPMKGHSHVYWYRQLPEEGLKFMVYLQKENIIDESGMPKERFSAEFPKEGPSILRIQQVVRGDSAAYFCASSPPGTPGTSEQFFGPGTRLTVL.

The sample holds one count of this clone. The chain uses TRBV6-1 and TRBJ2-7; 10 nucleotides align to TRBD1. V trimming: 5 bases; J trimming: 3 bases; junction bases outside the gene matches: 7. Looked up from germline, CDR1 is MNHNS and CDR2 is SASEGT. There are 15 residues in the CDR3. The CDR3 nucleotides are TGTGCCAGCAGTATTGCCGGGACAGGGGTCTACGAGCAGTACTTC. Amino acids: CASSIAGTGVYEQYF.

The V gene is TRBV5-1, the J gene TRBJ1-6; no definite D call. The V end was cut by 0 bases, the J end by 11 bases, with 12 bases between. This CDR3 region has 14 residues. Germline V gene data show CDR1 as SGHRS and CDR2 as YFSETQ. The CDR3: CASSLVGVRAPLHF. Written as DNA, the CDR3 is TGCGCCAGCAGCTTGGTCGGGGTTAGGGCACCCCTCCACTTT.

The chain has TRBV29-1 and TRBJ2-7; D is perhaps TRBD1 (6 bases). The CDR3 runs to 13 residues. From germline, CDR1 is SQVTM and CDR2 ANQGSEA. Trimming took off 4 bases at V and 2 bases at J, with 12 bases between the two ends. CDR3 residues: CSVGKTGTYEQYF. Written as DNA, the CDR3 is TGCAGCGTTGGGAAGACAGGAACCTACGAGCAGTACTTC.

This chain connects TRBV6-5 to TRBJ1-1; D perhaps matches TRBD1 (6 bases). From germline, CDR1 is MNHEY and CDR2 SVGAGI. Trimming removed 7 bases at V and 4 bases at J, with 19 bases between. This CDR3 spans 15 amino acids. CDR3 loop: CASIQGPGFSTEAFF. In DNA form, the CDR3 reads TGTGCCAGCATCCAGGGGCCGGGTTTTAGCACTGAAGCTTTCTTT.

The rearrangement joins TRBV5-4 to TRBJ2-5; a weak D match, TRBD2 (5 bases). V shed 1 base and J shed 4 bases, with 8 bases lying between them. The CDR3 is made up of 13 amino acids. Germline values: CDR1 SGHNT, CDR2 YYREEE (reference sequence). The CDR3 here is CASSLWERETQYF. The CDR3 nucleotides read TGTGCCAGCAGCTTGTGGGAGAGAGAGACCCAGTACTTC.

This CDR3 is CASSLNPGQGFYGYTF. CDR3 DNA sequence: TGTGCCAGCTCACTTAACCCGGGACAGGGTTTCTATGGCTACACCTTC. V gene TRBV18 combines with J gene TRBJ1-2; 9 bases line up with TRBD1. Germline CDR1 and CDR2: KGHSH and LQKENI. Trimming cost V 4 bases and J 4 bases; bases outside gene matches: 10. CDR3 length equals 16 residues. The full variable domain, with the rest looked up from reference TRBV18 and TRBJ1-2, is NAGVMQNPRHLVRRRGQEARLRCSPMKGHSHVYWYRQLPEEGLKFMVYLQKENIIDESGMPKERFSAEFPKEGPSILRIQQVVRGDSAAYFCASSLNPGQGFYGYTFGSGTRLTVV.

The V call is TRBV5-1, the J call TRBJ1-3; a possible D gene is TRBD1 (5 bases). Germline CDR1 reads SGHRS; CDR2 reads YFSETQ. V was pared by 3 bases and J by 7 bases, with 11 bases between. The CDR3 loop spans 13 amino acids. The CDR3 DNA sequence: TGCGCCAGCAGCTCTACACAGGATAACACCATATATTTT. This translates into CASSSTQDNTIYF.

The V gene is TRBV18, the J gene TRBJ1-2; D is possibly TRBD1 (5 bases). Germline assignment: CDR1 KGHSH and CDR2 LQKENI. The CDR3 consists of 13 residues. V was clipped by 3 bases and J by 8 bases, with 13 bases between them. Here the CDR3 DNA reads TGTGCCAGCTCACCTGTACAGGCCGGGGGCTACACCTTC. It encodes CASSPVQAGGYTF.

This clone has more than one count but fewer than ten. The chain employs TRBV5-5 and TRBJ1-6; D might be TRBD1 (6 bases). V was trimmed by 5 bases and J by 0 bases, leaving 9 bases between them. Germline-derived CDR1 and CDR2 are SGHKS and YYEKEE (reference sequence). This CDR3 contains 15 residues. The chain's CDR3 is CASRTGSSYNSPLHF. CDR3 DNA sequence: TGTGCCAGCAGAACAGGGAGCTCCTATAATTCACCCCTCCACTTT.

CDR3 residues: CASSGQGLSYEQYF. The CDR3 coding sequence is TGTGCCAGCAGTGGCCAGGGCTTAAGCTACGAGCAGTACTTC. The chain links TRBV6-1 to TRBJ2-7; tentatively, D is TRBD1 (5 bases). There are 14 residues in the CDR3. V was cut by 4 bases and J by 3 bases, with 13 bases left in between. Germline V gene sequence: CDR1 MNHNS, CDR2 SASEGT.

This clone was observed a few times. As DNA, the CDR3 is TGTGCCAGCGGTGACAGGGTGGGTCAGCCCCAGCATTTT. Translating it yields CASGDRVGQPQHF. This sequence joins TRBV28 and TRBJ1-5, with 7 bases that match TRBD1. The junction had 7 bases not matched to a gene; V was cut back by 8 bases and J by 6 bases. The CDR3 is 13 amino acids. Germline CDR1 and CDR2: MDHEN and SYDVKM.

The CDR3 DNA follows: TGTGCCACCCGAATATGGGTTTCTCAGCCCCAGCATTTT. It codes for CATRIWVSQPQHF. The chain combines TRBV6-1 with TRBJ1-5; the D is unclear. V was trimmed by 10 bases and J by 6 bases, leaving 16 bases between them. The germline V gene encodes CDR1 MNHNS and CDR2 SASEGT. CDR3 length: 13 residues.

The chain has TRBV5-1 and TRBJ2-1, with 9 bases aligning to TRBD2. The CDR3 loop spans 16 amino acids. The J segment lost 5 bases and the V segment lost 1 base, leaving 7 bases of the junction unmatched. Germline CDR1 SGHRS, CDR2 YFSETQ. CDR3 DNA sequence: TGCGCCAGCAGCTTGAGGCCTAGCGGGGACCACAATGAGCAGTTCTTC. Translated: CASSLRPSGDHNEQFF. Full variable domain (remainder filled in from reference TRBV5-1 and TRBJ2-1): KAGVTQTPRYLIKTRGQQVTLSCSPISGHRSVSWYQQTPGQGLQFLFEYFSETQRNKGNFPGRFSGRQFSNSRSEMNVSTLELGDSALYLCASSLRPSGDHNEQFFGPGTRLTVL.

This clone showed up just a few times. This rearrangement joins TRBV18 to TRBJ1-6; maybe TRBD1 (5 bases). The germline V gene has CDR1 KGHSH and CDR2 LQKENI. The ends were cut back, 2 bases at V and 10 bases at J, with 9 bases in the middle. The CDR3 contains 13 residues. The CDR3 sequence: CASSPIGDSPLHF. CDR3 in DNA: TGTGCCAGCTCACCAATCGGGGACTCACCCCTCCACTTT.

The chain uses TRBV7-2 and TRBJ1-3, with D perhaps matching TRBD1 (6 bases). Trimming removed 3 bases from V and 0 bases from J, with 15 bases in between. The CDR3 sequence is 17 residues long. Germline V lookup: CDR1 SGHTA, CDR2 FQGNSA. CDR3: CASSLGGASFSGNTIYF. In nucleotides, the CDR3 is TGTGCCAGCAGCTTGGGGGGGGCGTCCTTCTCTGGAAACACCATATATTTT.

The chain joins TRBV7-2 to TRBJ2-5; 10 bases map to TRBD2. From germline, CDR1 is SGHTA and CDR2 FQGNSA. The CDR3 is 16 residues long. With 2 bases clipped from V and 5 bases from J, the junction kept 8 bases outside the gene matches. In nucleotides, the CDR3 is TGTGCCAGCAGCTTATTTAGCGGGAGGTCGTGGGAGACCCAGTACTTC. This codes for CASSLFSGRSWETQYF. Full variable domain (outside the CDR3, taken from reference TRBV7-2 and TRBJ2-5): GAGVSQSPSNKVTEKGKDVELRCDPISGHTALYWYRQSLGQGLEFLIYFQGNSAPDKSGLPSDRFSAERTGGSVSTLTIQRTQQEDSAVYLCASSLFSGRSWETQYFGPGTRLLVL.

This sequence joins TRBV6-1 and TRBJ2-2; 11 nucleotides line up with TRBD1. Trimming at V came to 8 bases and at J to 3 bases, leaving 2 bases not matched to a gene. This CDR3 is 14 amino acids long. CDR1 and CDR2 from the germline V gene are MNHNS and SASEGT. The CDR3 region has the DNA TGTGCCAGCCGGACAGGGGGCGACACCGGGGAGCTGTTTTTT. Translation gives CASRTGGDTGELFF.

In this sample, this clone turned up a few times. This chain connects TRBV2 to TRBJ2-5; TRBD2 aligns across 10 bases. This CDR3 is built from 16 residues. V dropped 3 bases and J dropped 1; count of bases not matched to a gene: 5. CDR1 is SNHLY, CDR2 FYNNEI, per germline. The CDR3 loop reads CASSDPERGGQETQYF. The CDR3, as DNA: TGTGCCAGCAGTGACCCCGAGCGGGGGGGCCAAGAGACCCAGTACTTC.